Described below is a single TCR beta chain sequence and its context. Its antigen is as yet unknown. This sample was taken from a study of T cell repertoires in cytomegalovirus infection. As for the study in general: CMV epitopes used comprised recently identified HLA-C-restricted ones and well-studied HLA-B-restricted ones. Broader study findings: The study found HLA-C-restricted CMV-specific TCR beta clonotypes dominating the ex vivo response.

TCRdb independently ran MiXCR on the reads; one entry per CDR3 protein. The sample carries approximately 990,000 distinct CDR3 sequences, roughly 30% recorded once. Sample: cultured CD8+ T cells from PBMCs, taken from culture after CMV antigen stimulation. This TCR was sampled from a human donor in good health (CMV status not recorded). Some clones in this sample may be carry-over from other donors' samples.

The CDR3 DNA reads as TGCAGTGCTAGGGATCCAGCGGAGACGAACACTGAAGCTTTCTTT. As protein: CSARDPAETNTEAFF. The V and J genes are TRBV20-1 and TRBJ1-1; no definite D call. Germline CDR1 reads DFQATT; CDR2 reads SNEGSKA (reference sequence). The CDR3 is 15 residues long. The germline V and J ends were trimmed by 3 bases and 1 base, with 15 bases remaining between them.